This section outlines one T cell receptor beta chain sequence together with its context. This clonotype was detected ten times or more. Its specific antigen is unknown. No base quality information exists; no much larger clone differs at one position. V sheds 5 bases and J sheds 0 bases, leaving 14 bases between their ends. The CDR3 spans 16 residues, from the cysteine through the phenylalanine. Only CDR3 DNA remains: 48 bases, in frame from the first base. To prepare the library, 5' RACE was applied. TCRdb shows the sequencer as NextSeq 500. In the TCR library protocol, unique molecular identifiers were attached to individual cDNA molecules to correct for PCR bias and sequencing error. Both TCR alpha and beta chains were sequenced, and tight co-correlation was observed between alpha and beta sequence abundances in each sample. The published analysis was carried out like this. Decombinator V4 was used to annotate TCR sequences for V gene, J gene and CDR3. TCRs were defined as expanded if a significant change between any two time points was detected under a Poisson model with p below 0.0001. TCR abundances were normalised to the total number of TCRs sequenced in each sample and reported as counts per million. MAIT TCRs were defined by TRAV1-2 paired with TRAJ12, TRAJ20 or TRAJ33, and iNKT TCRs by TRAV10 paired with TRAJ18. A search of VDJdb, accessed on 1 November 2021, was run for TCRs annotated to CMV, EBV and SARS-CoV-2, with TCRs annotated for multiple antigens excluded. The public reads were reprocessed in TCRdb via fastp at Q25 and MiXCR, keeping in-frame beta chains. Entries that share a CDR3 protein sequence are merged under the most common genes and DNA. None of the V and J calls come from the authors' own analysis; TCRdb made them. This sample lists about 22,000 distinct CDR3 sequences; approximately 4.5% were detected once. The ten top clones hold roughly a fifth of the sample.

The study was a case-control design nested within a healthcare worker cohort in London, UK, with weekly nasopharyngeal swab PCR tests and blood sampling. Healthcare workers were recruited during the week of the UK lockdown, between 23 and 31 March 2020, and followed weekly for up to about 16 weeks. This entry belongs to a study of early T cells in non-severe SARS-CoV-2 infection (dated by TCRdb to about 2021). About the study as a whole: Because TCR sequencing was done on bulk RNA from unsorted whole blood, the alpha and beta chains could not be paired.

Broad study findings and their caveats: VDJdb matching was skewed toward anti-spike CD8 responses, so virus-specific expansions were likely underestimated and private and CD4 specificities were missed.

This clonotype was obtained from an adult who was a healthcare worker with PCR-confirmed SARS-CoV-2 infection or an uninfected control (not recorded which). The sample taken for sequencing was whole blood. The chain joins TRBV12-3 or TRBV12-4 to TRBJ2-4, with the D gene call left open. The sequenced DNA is TGTGCCAGCAGTCACGACGTGCGGCTAGCCAAAAACATTCAGTACTTC. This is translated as CASSHDVRLAKNIQYF.